The 10 T cell receptor beta chains given below trace back to one sample, sequenced in a study of OX40 agonist ivuxolimab in advanced cancers. Data came from immunoSEQ multiplex PCR; TCRdb stores just in-frame clones and leaves some out. The data hold some 16,000 clones, with roughly three quarters observed a single time. The sample in question was CD4+ or CD8+ T cells sorted from blood, obtained in a trial of the OX40 agonist ivuxolimab. These receptor sequences come from an adult with an advanced solid tumor such as melanoma, head and neck, liver or kidney cancer.

This clone appeared a few times. The rearrangement joins TRBV2 to TRBJ2-7; D perhaps matches TRBD1 (5 bases). Looked up from germline, CDR1 is SNHLY and CDR2 is FYNNEI. V gave up 7 bases and J gave up 3 bases, with 19 bases separating them. The CDR3 spans 15 residues. This CDR3 reads CASTILNPTDYEQYF. The CDR3 DNA reads TGTGCCAGCACCATTTTAAACCCGACAGACTACGAGCAGTACTTC.

V and J are TRBV19 and TRBJ1-1, with 7 bases that match TRBD1. V shed 4 bases and J 5 bases; nucleotides not matched to a gene: 4. This CDR3 is 13 amino acids long. The V gene's germline CDR1 is LNHDA and CDR2 SQIVND (reference sequence). The chain's CDR3 is CASSTFRGTEAFF. CDR3 sequence (DNA): TGTGCCAGTAGTACATTCAGGGGGACTGAAGCTTTCTTT.

The table lists this clone with a few counts. The chain is built from TRBV27 and TRBJ1-4; 7 positions match TRBD1. CDR1 MNHEY and CDR2 SMNVEV come from the germline V gene (reference sequence). The V gene end was trimmed by 5 bases and the J gene end by 8 bases; junction bases not matched to a gene: 11. The CDR3 is 15 amino acids. Here the CDR3 reads CASSRTTRDSEKLFF. The CDR3, as DNA: TGTGCCAGCAGTAGGACAACTCGGGACAGCGAAAAACTGTTTTTT.

This clone was seen only a few times. This rearrangement joins TRBV19 to TRBJ1-5; D gene unclear. This CDR3 has 13 amino acids. Germline V gene sequence: CDR1 LNHDA, CDR2 SQIVND (reference sequence). Trimming took off 3 bases at V and 6 bases at J, with 9 bases between the two ends. The CDR3 loop is CASSMGGTQPQHF. DNA for the CDR3: TGTGCCAGTAGTATGGGCGGCACTCAGCCCCAGCATTTT.

This chain connects TRBV21-1 to TRBJ2-7; the table gives TRBD2 as D, unverified against the DNA. TRBV21-1 is an annotated pseudogene. CDR3 size: 12 residues. In DNA, the CDR3 is TGTGCCAGCAGCAAAAGGGTCGCGAGCGGGTACTTC. Translated: CASSKRVASGYF.

Written as DNA, the CDR3 is TGTGCCAGCAGCTCGCACCCAACTAGCTACGAGCAGTACTTC. It codes for CASSSHPTSYEQYF. V and J are TRBV7-2 and TRBJ2-7; perhaps TRBD2 as D (5 bases). V lost 4 bases to trimming and J lost 3 bases, with 13 bases between them. The CDR3 length is 14 residues. CDR1 is SGHTA and CDR2 is FQGNSA in the germline V gene.

The chain employs TRBV6-5 and TRBJ1-2, with D unresolved. Germline V CDR1 and CDR2: MNHEY, SVGAGI. The CDR3 is made up of 16 amino acids. V was trimmed by 0 bases and J by 1 base, leaving 12 bases between them. The CDR3, as DNA: TGTGCCAGCAGTTACTCCCCCAGTGGAAATAACTATGGCTACACCTTC. The encoded protein is CASSYSPSGNNYGYTF.

This clone was detected a few times. The chain links TRBV7-9 to TRBJ2-7; 11 positions match TRBD2. J lost 12 bases, V lost 1 base, and 5 bases had no gene match. The germline gives CDR1 SEHNR, CDR2 FQNEAQ (reference sequence). The CDR3 spans 13 residues. CDR3 in amino acids: CASSLDTSGRWYF. CDR3 coding DNA: TGTGCCAGCAGCTTAGATACTAGCGGGAGATGGTACTTC.

The chain carries TRBV25-1 and TRBJ2-1; D gene uncertain. Between the trimmed V and J ends, which lost 2 bases and 4 bases, there was a span of 6 bases. Germline assignment: CDR1 MGHDK and CDR2 SYGVNS. This CDR3 region has 13 residues. This chain's CDR3 is CASSELSYNEQFF. CDR3 nucleotides: TGTGCCAGCAGTGAACTCTCATACAATGAGCAGTTCTTC.

The genes are TRBV5-3 and TRBJ1-5; D is possibly TRBD1 (6 bases). TRBV5-3 is designated an ORF whose function remains uncertain. Trimming left V 1 base short and J 2 bases short, with 19 bases between. This CDR3 has 18 amino acids. The CDR3 DNA sequence: TGTGCCAGAAGCTTGAAGACCACAGGGTCCGCGGGCAATCAGCCCCAGCATTTT. Translation: CARSLKTTGSAGNQPQHF.